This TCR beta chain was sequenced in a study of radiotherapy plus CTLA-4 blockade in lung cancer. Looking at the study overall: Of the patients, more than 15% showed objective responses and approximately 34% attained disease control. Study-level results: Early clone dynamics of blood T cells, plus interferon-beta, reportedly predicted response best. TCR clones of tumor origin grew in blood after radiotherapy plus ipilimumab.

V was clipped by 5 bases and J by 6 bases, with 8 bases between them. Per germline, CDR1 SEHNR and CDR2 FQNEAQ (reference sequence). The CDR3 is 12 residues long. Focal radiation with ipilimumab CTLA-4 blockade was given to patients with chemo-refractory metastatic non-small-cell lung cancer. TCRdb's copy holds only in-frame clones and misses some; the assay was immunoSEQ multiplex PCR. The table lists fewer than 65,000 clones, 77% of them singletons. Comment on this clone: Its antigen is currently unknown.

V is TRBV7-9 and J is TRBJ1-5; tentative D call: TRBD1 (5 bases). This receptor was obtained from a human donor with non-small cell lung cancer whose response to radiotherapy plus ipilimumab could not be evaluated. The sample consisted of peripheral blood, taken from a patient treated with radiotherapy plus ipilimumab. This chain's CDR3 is CASSIDSQPQHF. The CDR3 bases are TGTGCCAGCAGCATCGACAGTCAGCCCCAGCATTTT.